The rows below give T cell receptor beta chains drawn from one sample of a study of Ad26.COV2.S vaccination and SARS-CoV-2 variants. TCRdb's table, derived via immunoSEQ multiplex PCR, lists solely in-frame clones and lacks some. The table has about 320,000 clones, 90% seen once. The sample here was peripheral blood, taken in a trial of Ad26.COV2.S vaccine versus placebo. The receptors come from a person between 18 and 60 years old who received the Ad26.COV2.S COVID-19 vaccine or a placebo. The CDR3 runs from the conserved cysteine through the conserved F or W. The order of the fields is J gene, clone size, V gene, CDR3 protein. Size values are once, few and many counts, or a class for expanded clones, and some rows have none.

J gene: TRBJ2-5
clone size: NA
V gene: TRBV11-2
CDR3 protein: CASSGLAEKETQYF

J gene: TRBJ2-7
clone size: NA
V gene: TRBV4-3
CDR3 protein: CASSQIWPPGGGYEQYF

J gene: TRBJ2-1
clone size: NA
V gene: TRBV3-1/TRBV3-2
CDR3 protein: CASSQVVGGSYNEQFF

J gene: TRBJ2-1
clone size: NA
V gene: TRBV2
CDR3 protein: CASSEAVGTSGGNEQFF

J gene: TRBJ1-1
clone size: NA
V gene: TRBV18
CDR3 protein: CASSPTGQNTEAFF

J gene: TRBJ1-3
clone size: NA
V gene: TRBV6-6
CDR3 protein: CASSQHSSGNTIYF

J gene: TRBJ2-5
clone size: once
V gene: TRBV11-1
CDR3 protein: CASSFPSGRAAETQYF

J gene: TRBJ2-2
clone size: NA
V gene: TRBV5-1
CDR3 protein: CASSFSPNTGELFF

J gene: TRBJ1-5
clone size: NA
V gene: TRBV21-1
CDR3 protein: CASSKAFGRYSNQPQHF

J gene: TRBJ2-3
clone size: NA
V gene: TRBV7-3
CDR3 protein: CASSYAGGLGDTQYF

J gene: TRBJ1-6
clone size: once
V gene: TRBV7-2
CDR3 protein: CASSIGTFYNSPLHF

J gene: TRBJ2-5
clone size: NA
V gene: TRBV27
CDR3 protein: CASSAWEGARETQYF

J gene: TRBJ2-1
clone size: NA
V gene: TRBV30
CDR3 protein: CAWKLAVYNEQFF

J gene: TRBJ2-2
clone size: NA
V gene: TRBV6-6
CDR3 protein: CASSYQVPGELFF

J gene: TRBJ1-1
clone size: NA
V gene: TRBV6-2/TRBV6-3
CDR3 protein: CASSYGRRDNTEAFF

J gene: TRBJ1-6
clone size: NA
V gene: TRBV19
CDR3 protein: CASRGLSYNSPLHF

J gene: TRBJ1-2
clone size: NA
V gene: TRBV3-1/TRBV3-2
CDR3 protein: CASSPGSNYGYTF

J gene: TRBJ1-2
clone size: once
V gene: TRBV6-2/TRBV6-3
CDR3 protein: CASSYFSVGGENYGYTF

J gene: TRBJ2-5
clone size: NA
V gene: TRBV4-3
CDR3 protein: CASSQDLLAGIVGETQYF

J gene: TRBJ1-3
clone size: NA
V gene: TRBV4-3
CDR3 protein: CASSLTWGVTGAGNTIYF

J gene: TRBJ1-2
clone size: NA
V gene: TRBV29-1
CDR3 protein: CSVHTRSSPGQGARGYTF

J gene: TRBJ1-2
clone size: NA
V gene: TRBV4-1
CDR3 protein: CASSEGDLNYGYTF

J gene: TRBJ1-5
clone size: NA
V gene: TRBV9
CDR3 protein: CASSTSPLGNQPQHF

J gene: TRBJ2-2
clone size: NA
V gene: TRBV19
CDR3 protein: CASSIIRGEATGELFF

J gene: TRBJ2-1
clone size: once
V gene: TRBV5-3
CDR3 protein: CAEGERGRAPYNEQFF

J gene: TRBJ2-2
clone size: NA
V gene: TRBV4-1
CDR3 protein: CASSLGGGTGELFF

J gene: TRBJ1-1
clone size: NA
V gene: TRBV18
CDR3 protein: CASSPPGSTEAFF

J gene: TRBJ2-1
clone size: NA
V gene: TRBV11-2
CDR3 protein: CASSLASGRASEQFF